This entry is about one T cell receptor (beta chain). The antigen is not known. The library had UMIs added by 3' ligation of an oligonucleotide to TCR cDNA. RNA was extracted from roughly 2.6 ml of whole blood of healthy adults. Input was roughly 1 to 1000 ng of DNase-treated total RNA without cell sorting. This sample is part of a study of naive and memory T cell subsets. The SP2 primer and nested alpha and beta constant region primers amplified ligated cDNA in four rounds. Reverse transcription of blood and skin TCR RNA was primed at alpha and beta constant regions. TCRdb independently ran MiXCR on the 5' RACE reads; one entry per CDR3 protein. The repertoire holds 50,000 to 60,000 distinct CDR3 sequences, with under 10% as singletons. Study-wide results and caveats: Potentially, T cell activation and differentiation skew this RNA-based measurement.

The CDR3 has 16 residues. The germline V and J ends were trimmed by 4 bases and 4 bases, with 21 bases remaining between them. CDR1 and CDR2 from the germline V gene are SGDLS and YYNGEE. The rearrangement joins TRBV9 to TRBJ2-7, with a weak D call TRBD2 (5 bases). The clonotype was recovered from a female donor in good health. CDR3 DNA: TGTGCCAGCAGCCCGAGATTTAGCGCCACGCAATACGAGCAGTACTTC. It is translated as CASSPRFSATQYEQYF.